One TCR beta chain is described in this entry. The CDR3 is 12 amino acids. Per the germline V gene, CDR1 is SEHNR and CDR2 is FQNEAQ (reference sequence). V was shortened by 5 bases and J by 7 bases, with 11 bases between the two germline ends. This sample stems from a study of response to subunit inactivated influenza vaccine. MiXCR, applied by TCRdb to the RT-PCR reads, yields one record per CDR3 protein. The data show over 800,000 distinct CDR3 sequences, over 20% seen once. The source material was PBMCs from blood, sampled roughly 5 days after vaccination. The receptor comes from a man aged 50 or older who received an inactivated influenza vaccine. The chain carries TRBV7-9 and TRBJ1-1; the D is unclear. As DNA, the CDR3 is TGTGCCAGCAGCCCAATGGGTCATGAAGCTTTCTTT. This gives the protein CASSPMGHEAFF. The whole variable domain, remainder taken from reference TRBV7-9 and TRBJ1-1, is DTGVSQNPRHKITKRGQNVTFRCDPISEHNRLYWYRQTLGQGPEFLTYFQNEAQLEKSRLLSDRFSAERPKGSFSTLEIQRTEQGDSAMYLCASSPMGHEAFFGQGTRLTVV.